The sequence of this T cell receptor beta chain was determined in a study of cytomegalovirus exposure and HLA in healthy donors. Study findings and constraints: There were some public TCRs occurring in many donors, but most TCR sequences were rare. Accounts indicate the classifier identified cytomegalovirus status with strong specificity and sensitivity. The study labeled 164 TCR beta chains cytomegalovirus-associated.

Remarks on this clone: The antigen is unknown.

The CDR3 spans 15 residues. J was trimmed by 7 bases and V by 6 bases; bases with no gene match: 9. Looked up from germline, CDR1 is MNHEY and CDR2 is SMNVEV (reference sequence). Separate from the roughly 720-subject first cohort, the approximately 130-subject validation cohort was the one that the donors belonged to. Sequencing was performed with immunoSEQ multiplex PCR; in TCRdb, only in-frame clones are kept and a portion is missing. The sample gives under 75,000 clones, 95% to 98% of which show up once; 1.5% to 2% is in the top ten. The sequence derives from a woman aged 18-29 years in good health and CMV-seropositive. Sequencing input: PBMCs. The gene calls are TRBV27 and TRBJ2-1; 10 bases align to TRBD2. CDR3 region: CASRILAGVGNEQFF. Written as DNA, the CDR3 is TGTGCCAGCAGGATCCTAGCGGGAGTTGGGAATGAGCAGTTCTTC.